What follows describes a single TCR beta chain. Antigen unknown. This sample was taken from a study of T cell responses to AZD1222 COVID-19 vaccine. Whole-study results and caveats: With dominance at 160-218 and 743-854, vaccine-associated CD4 TCRs spanned spike. Elevations in Spike-specific TCR breadth and depth followed administration of two AZD1222 doses. Clonal diversity may have been underestimated, and the donors were mostly white British, with more females than males.

Only in-frame clones appear in the TCRdb table, and some are missing; sequencing was by immunoSEQ multiplex PCR. This table has 110,000 to 150,000 clones, roughly 85% appearing once. Germline values: CDR1 MNHEY, CDR2 SVGAGI. The germline V and J ends were trimmed by 2 bases and 8 bases, with 18 bases remaining between them. This CDR3 region has 16 residues. The starting material was peripheral blood, obtained on day 0 of AZD1222 vaccination. This clonotype was obtained from an adult in good health. This rearrangement joins TRBV6-5 to TRBJ1-4; a possible D gene is TRBD1 (5 bases). The DNA of the CDR3 is TGTGCCAGCAGTTACCTTGGGGGAGGGACGGGAGAAAAACTGTTTTTT. This codes for CASSYLGGGTGEKLFF.